A single sample gave rise to the 27 T cell receptor beta chains below, sequenced in a study of control samples from healthy donors and cancer patients. Using immunoSEQ multiplex PCR, the repertoire was profiled, and TCRdb retains in-frame clones only, with some absent. The table shows about 150,000 clones, with about 94% occurring only once. Material: blood. Every receptor here comes from a man aged 35 to 55 in good health.

The V call is TRBV6-5, the J call TRBJ2-7, with a tentative D call TRBD2 (5 bases). V was trimmed by 2 bases and J by 4 bases, leaving 9 bases between them. The CDR3 totals 13 residues. Germline V gene lookup returns CDR1 MNHEY and CDR2 SVGAGI. The CDR3 DNA follows: TGTGCCAGCAGTTACGCCCGCGGGTACGAGCAGTACTTC. This gives the protein CASSYARGYEQYF.

This chain uses TRBV2 with TRBJ1-4; 7 bases map to TRBD1. From germline, CDR1 is SNHLY and CDR2 FYNNEI. V dropped 7 bases and J dropped 6; count of bases not matched to a gene: 17. CDR3 size: 17 residues. CDR3 sequence reads: CASTFSQGPQAYEKLFF. CDR3 nucleotides: TGTGCCAGCACCTTTTCACAGGGGCCCCAGGCGTATGAAAAACTGTTTTTT.

CDR3 in amino acids: CASSLGPHQPQHF. The CDR3, as DNA: TGTGCCAGCAGTTTAGGCCCACATCAGCCCCAGCATTTT. The J gene is TRBJ1-5, the V gene TRBV27; no clear D gene. The CDR3 totals 13 residues. Germline V gene data show CDR1 as MNHEY and CDR2 as SMNVEV (reference sequence). V was shortened by 2 bases and J by 5 bases, with 7 bases between the two germline ends.

The rearrangement links TRBV5-1 to TRBJ2-5; D gene unclear. V lost 1 base and J 1 base, leaving 8 bases between the germline ends. The CDR3 has 14 residues. Germline V gives CDR1 SGHRS, CDR2 YFSETQ. CDR3 sequence: CASSLSSSQETQYF. CDR3 nucleotides: TGCGCCAGCAGCTTGTCGAGTAGCCAAGAGACCCAGTACTTC.

The rearrangement joins TRBV5-6 to TRBJ1-1; 8 bases match TRBD1. Trimming removed 4 bases from V and 0 bases from J; junction bases left unmatched: 5. Germline lookup yields CDR1 SGHDT and CDR2 YYEEEE. CDR3 length: 15 amino acids. As DNA, the CDR3 is TGTGCCAGCAGCCCGGGACAGGTTCTGAACACTGAAGCTTTCTTT. Its protein is CASSPGQVLNTEAFF.

This chain joins TRBV27 and TRBJ2-7; tentative D call: TRBD1 (6 bases). The CDR3 length is 14 residues. Between the trimmed V and J ends, which lost 2 bases and 6 bases, there was a span of 14 bases. Germline V CDR1 and CDR2: MNHEY, SMNVEV (reference sequence). This chain's CDR3 is CASSLLDRRSEQYF. CDR3 sequence (DNA): TGTGCCAGCAGTTTACTGGACAGAAGGTCCGAGCAGTACTTC.

V and J are TRBV18 and TRBJ1-1; tentatively, D is TRBD1 (6 bases). Germline lookup yields CDR1 KGHSH and CDR2 LQKENI. V dropped 6 bases and J dropped 2 bases, with 19 bases sitting between them. The CDR3 is made up of 16 amino acids. This CDR3 reads CASSGQFRIGNTEAFF. The DNA of the CDR3 is TGTGCCAGCTCCGGACAGTTCAGGATCGGCAACACTGAAGCTTTCTTT.

The chain uses TRBV27 and TRBJ2-3; 11 bases are a match to TRBD2. CDR3 size: 16 residues. Per germline, CDR1 MNHEY and CDR2 SMNVEV (reference sequence). The V and J ends lost 3 bases and 5 bases, in that order; junction bases with no gene match: 7. The DNA for the CDR3 is TGTGCCAGCAGTTTTCTAGCGGGGGGTGGTGAAGATACGCAGTATTTT. Amino acids: CASSFLAGGGEDTQYF.

The chain joins TRBV4-1 to TRBJ2-7, with a possible D match to TRBD1 (6 bases). This CDR3 spans 15 amino acids. The V and J ends lost 1 base and 2 bases respectively, with 12 bases between them. In germline, CDR1 is MGHRA, CDR2 YSYEKL. The CDR3 reads CASSQGPGVTYEQYF. CDR3 DNA: TGCGCCAGCAGCCAAGGTCCAGGGGTAACCTACGAGCAGTACTTC.

The chain uses TRBV3-1 (or the pseudogene TRBV3-2) and TRBJ2-7; D is possibly TRBD2 (5 bases). V was pared by 4 bases and J by 3 bases, with 16 bases between. This CDR3 is built from 15 residues. Germline V lookup: CDR1 LGHDT, CDR2 YNNKEL (reference sequence). The CDR3 reads CASSRRGSPNYEQYF. The CDR3 DNA is TGTGCCAGCAGCCGAAGAGGGTCTCCAAACTACGAGCAGTACTTC.

The chain recombines TRBV4-2 with TRBJ2-1, with no clear D. The germline V and J ends were trimmed by 0 bases and 9 bases, with 24 bases remaining between them. The CDR3 is 18 amino acids. CDR1 and CDR2 from the germline V gene are LGHNA and YNFKEQ. In nucleotides, the CDR3 is TGTGCCAGCAGCCAAGATCTACGCGCCTCTTCGGGCCTTGGTGAGCAGTTCTTC. The encoded protein is CASSQDLRASSGLGEQFF.

The chain is built from TRBV2 and TRBJ1-1, with D possibly being TRBD1 (5 bases). V lost 4 bases and J 8 bases, leaving 11 bases between the germline ends. There are 12 residues in the CDR3. Germline loops: CDR1 SNHLY, CDR2 FYNNEI. Here the CDR3 reads CASSGIGVEAFF. CDR3 nucleotide sequence: TGTGCCAGCAGTGGGATAGGGGTCGAAGCTTTCTTT. The full variable domain, its missing parts supplied by reference TRBV2 and TRBJ1-1, is EPEVTQTPSHQVTQMGQEVILRCVPISNHLYFYWYRQILGQKVEFLVSFYNNEISEKSEIFDDQFSVERPDGSNFTLKIRSTKLEDSAMYFCASSGIGVEAFFGQGTRLTVV.

This chain uses TRBV5-1 with TRBJ2-5; TRBD1 matches at 10 bases. The CDR3 consists of 16 residues. The V gene end was trimmed by 0 bases and the J gene end by 4 bases; junction bases not matched to a gene: 6. Germline values: CDR1 SGHRS, CDR2 YFSETQ. The CDR3 DNA sequence: TGCGCCAGCAGCTTGGACGTCCGGGACAGGGGAGAGACCCAGTACTTC. The encoded protein is CASSLDVRDRGETQYF.

The rearrangement links TRBV6-5 to TRBJ1-2; D is undetermined. V lost 0 bases and J lost 6, with 14 bases in between. CDR1 MNHEY and CDR2 SVGAGI come from the germline V gene. This CDR3 has 15 residues. CDR3 protein: CASSYSPSSAHGYTF. The DNA of the CDR3 is TGTGCCAGCAGTTACTCGCCGTCCTCTGCTCATGGCTACACCTTC.

The chain is built from TRBV7-8 and TRBJ2-2; 9 positions agree with TRBD1. CDR1 SGHVS and CDR2 FQNEAQ come from the germline V gene. V lost 5 bases, J lost 3 bases, and 7 bases stayed unmatched. This CDR3 region has 16 residues. The CDR3 reads CASSRTGTGYTGELFF. The CDR3, as DNA: TGTGCCAGCAGCCGAACCGGGACAGGGTACACCGGGGAGCTGTTTTTT.

The V and J genes are TRBV9 and TRBJ2-3, with 9 bases matching TRBD2. CDR1 and CDR2 (germline): SGDLS, YYNGEE. V trimming: 2 bases; J trimming: 0 bases; junction bases outside the gene matches: 4. The CDR3 is 16 residues long. In nucleotides, the CDR3 is TGTGCCAGCAGCGTTCGACTAGCGGAGAGCACAGATACGCAGTATTTT. Amino acid sequence: CASSVRLAESTDTQYF.

The chain employs TRBV11-2 and TRBJ2-1; the D gene is possibly TRBD1 (5 bases). This CDR3 contains 14 residues. Germline V gene data show CDR1 as SGHAT and CDR2 as FQNNGV. V was pared by 3 bases and J by 3 bases, with 9 bases between. The CDR3 loop is CASSFMTVYNEQFF. The CDR3, as DNA: TGTGCCAGCAGCTTCATGACAGTCTACAATGAGCAGTTCTTC.

As concerns this clone: In the same sample, other DNA sequences code for this CDR3. The rearrangement joins TRBV5-1 to TRBJ2-7; D gene unclear. V was clipped by 8 bases and J by 3 bases, with 12 bases between them. This CDR3 spans 12 amino acids. The V gene's germline CDR1 is SGHRS and CDR2 YFSETQ. CDR3 region: CASSLDRYEQYF. CDR3 bases: TGCGCCAGTAGCCTGGACCGCTACGAGCAGTACTTC. The whole variable domain, remainder taken from reference TRBV5-1 and TRBJ2-7, is KAGVTQTPRYLIKTRGQQVTLSCSPISGHRSVSWYQQTPGQGLQFLFEYFSETQRNKGNFPGRFSGRQFSNSRSEMNVSTLELGDSALYLCASSLDRYEQYFGPGTRLTVT.

The chain uses TRBV9 and TRBJ2-3; 8 positions match TRBD2. The germline gives CDR1 SGDLS, CDR2 YYNGEE. This CDR3 has 17 amino acids. V shed 3 bases and J 2 bases; nucleotides not matched to a gene: 11. CDR3 coding DNA: TGTGCCAGCAGCGCCCCTCTTGCGGGGGGTCCCACAGATACGCAGTATTTT. This sequence encodes CASSAPLAGGPTDTQYF.

This clone was seen just once. The chain combines TRBV5-4 with TRBJ1-2, with a possible D match to TRBD1 (5 bases). The CDR3 is 11 residues long. V was pared by 2 bases and J by 8 bases, with 7 bases between. Per the germline V gene, CDR1 is SGHNT and CDR2 is YYREEE (reference sequence). This CDR3 reads CASSFGAGYTF. The CDR3 region has the DNA TGTGCCAGCAGCTTTGGGGCCGGCTACACCTTC.

The chain carries TRBV19 and TRBJ1-1, with D possibly matching TRBD1 (5 bases). V shed 4 bases and J shed 6 bases, with 6 bases lying between them. CDR1 and CDR2 from the germline V gene are LNHDA and SQIVND (reference sequence). The CDR3 extends over 11 amino acids. In DNA form, the CDR3 reads TGTGCCAGTAGTACGGGGGCTGAAGCTTTCTTT. It encodes CASSTGAEAFF. Supplemented by reference TRBV19 and TRBJ1-1, the full variable domain reads DGGITQSPKYLFRKEGQNVTLSCEQNLNHDAMYWYRQDPGQGLRLIYYSQIVNDFQKGDIAEGYSVSREKKESFPLTVTSAQKNPTAFYLCASSTGAEAFFGQGTRLTVV.

The V call is TRBV19, the J call TRBJ1-2; tentatively, D is TRBD1 (6 bases). CDR1 and CDR2 from the germline V gene are LNHDA and SQIVND (reference sequence). The CDR3 extends over 15 amino acids. V gave up 9 bases and J gave up 3 bases, with 20 bases separating them. CDR3 sequence reads: CASILEGGGDYGYTF. CDR3 sequence (DNA): TGTGCCAGCATTCTGGAAGGGGGAGGGGACTATGGCTACACCTTC. The full variable domain, its missing parts supplied by reference TRBV19 and TRBJ1-2, is DGGITQSPKYLFRKEGQNVTLSCEQNLNHDAMYWYRQDPGQGLRLIYYSQIVNDFQKGDIAEGYSVSREKKESFPLTVTSAQKNPTAFYLCASILEGGGDYGYTFGSGTRLTVV.

V gene TRBV6-5 combines with J gene TRBJ1-2; D not certain. In germline, CDR1 is MNHEY, CDR2 SVGAGI. The ends were cut back, 2 bases at V and 4 bases at J, with 8 bases in the middle. The CDR3 is 13 residues long. The CDR3 region is CASSYSATYGYTF. The CDR3 coding sequence is TGTGCCAGCAGTTACAGTGCCACCTATGGCTACACCTTC.

V is TRBV6-2 or TRBV6-3 and J is TRBJ2-5, with D possibly called TRBD1 or TRBD2 (5 bases each). Trimming left V 2 bases short and J 4 bases short, with 14 bases between. The CDR3 is 15 residues long. CDR1 and CDR2 (germline): MNHEY, SVGEGT. Here the CDR3 reads CASSYLGPSRETQYF. In DNA, the CDR3 is TGTGCCAGCAGTTACCTGGGACCCTCGAGAGAGACCCAGTACTTC.

The chain joins TRBV5-6 to TRBJ1-4; D is ambiguous. The CDR3 is 13 residues long. Germline assignment: CDR1 SGHDT and CDR2 YYEEEE. V was clipped by 4 bases and J by 8 bases, with 12 bases between them. For the CDR3, the DNA is TGTGCCAGCAGCCCAACCGCGAAAGAAAAACTGTTTTTT. This gives the protein CASSPTAKEKLFF.

As to this clone: This CDR3 is also generated by other DNA sequences in the sample. V is TRBV6-5 and J is TRBJ1-1; 7 bases are a match to TRBD1. This CDR3 has 11 residues. The germline V gene encodes CDR1 MNHEY and CDR2 SVGAGI. V gave up 4 bases and J gave up 8 bases; unmatched junction bases: 1. The CDR3 protein is CASSSQGEAFF. The CDR3 bases are TGTGCCAGCAGTTCACAGGGGGAAGCTTTCTTT.

The chain uses TRBV18 and TRBJ1-1; D is possibly TRBD1 (6 bases). The CDR3 loop spans 16 amino acids. The germline V gene encodes CDR1 KGHSH and CDR2 LQKENI. V dropped 1 base and J dropped 1 base, with 13 bases sitting between them. CDR3: CASSPRRTAENTEAFF. The DNA for the CDR3 is TGTGCCAGCTCACCACGGAGGACAGCCGAGAACACTGAAGCTTTCTTT.